This TCR beta chain was identified in a study of regulatory T cells in long-lasting Graves disease. The study's findings and limits: TRBV28, TRBJ1-2 and TRBJ2-5 emerged as the favored segments in persistent disease. Having few samples may have compromised the accuracy.

Time point noted: newly diagnosed GD, antithyroid drugs for less than 3 months. Making the TCR library involved RNA that had been extracted from PBMCs. This clonotype was seen only a few times. What it binds is not known. This may be a read error, as it is one base from a much larger clone. Per germline, CDR1 MNHEY and CDR2 SMNVEV (reference sequence). The CDR3 contains 11 residues. The authors built TCR beta libraries using iRepertoire HTBI primers and Arm-PCR of CDR3 regions. TCRdb passed the multiplex PCR reads through MiXCR, listing each CDR3 protein once. In the table there are hundreds of thousands of distinct CDR3 sequences, roughly 16% of which are singletons.

The chain is built from TRBV27 and TRBJ1-3; no firm D call. This sequence originates from a female donor with Graves disease. The sample consisted of peripheral blood mononuclear cells (PBMCs), taken at new diagnosis, from a patient treated with antithyroid drugs. The CDR3 DNA follows: TGTGCCAGTATGTGGGGAAACCCCATATATTTT. Amino acid sequence: CASMWGNPIYF.